A single sample gave rise to the 10 T cell receptor beta chains below, sequenced in a study of cytomegalovirus exposure and HLA in healthy donors. Libraries were prepared by immunoSEQ multiplex PCR; TCRdb keeps only in-frame clonotypes and omits some of them. The sample records 150,000 to 200,000 clones, roughly 86% being singletons. Sequencing was carried out using PBMCs. Receptor source: a woman between 18 and 30 years old in good health and CMV-seronegative.

The chain combines TRBV30 with TRBJ2-7; the match to TRBD2 covers 15 bases. V lost 1 base, J lost 6 bases, and 4 bases stayed unmatched. CDR3 length: 15 amino acids. Germline V gene data show CDR1 as GTSNPN and CDR2 as SVGIG (reference sequence). CDR3 residues: CAWSGKGLAGGEQYF. CDR3 nucleotide sequence: TGTGCCTGGAGTGGGAAGGGACTAGCGGGGGGCGAGCAGTACTTC.

This clone was found once. The chain uses TRBV6-4 and TRBJ1-2; 7 nucleotides line up with TRBD1. J gave up 3 bases and V 1 base, and 5 bases lay outside the gene matches. The CDR3 spans 15 residues. Germline CDR1 is MRHNA and CDR2 is SNTAGT. The CDR3 nucleotides read TGTGCCAGCAGTGACTTCACGACAGGGCACTATGGCTACACCTTC. Translated, it gives CASSDFTTGHYGYTF.

The CDR3 region is CAWRQGNTQYF. The DNA of the CDR3 is TGTGCCTGGAGACAGGGAAATACGCAGTATTTT. The J gene is TRBJ2-3, the V gene TRBV30; D might be TRBD1 (6 bases). Trimming pared 3 bases from V and 7 bases from J, leaving 8 bases between. Germline assignment: CDR1 GTSNPN and CDR2 SVGIG (reference sequence). The CDR3 covers 11 residues.

The J gene is TRBJ1-3, the V gene TRBV6-5; TRBD1 might be the D (5 bases). The CDR3 is made up of 15 amino acids. Germline assignment: CDR1 MNHEY and CDR2 SVGAGI. Between the trimmed V and J ends, which lost 0 bases and 4 bases, there was a span of 10 bases. This chain's CDR3 is CASSYSDKRGNTIYF. The CDR3 DNA reads TGTGCCAGCAGTTACTCGGACAAACGAGGAAACACCATATATTTT.

This chain joins TRBV4-1 and TRBJ1-1, with 9 bases fitting TRBD1. The CDR3 is 18 residues long. Trimming at V came to 4 bases and at J to 0 bases, leaving 12 bases not matched to a gene. Germline loops: CDR1 MGHRA, CDR2 YSYEKL. Here the CDR3 DNA reads TGCGCCAGCAGCCTTAGAGGGGCACAGGGGGCATTGAACACTGAAGCTTTCTTT. This gives the protein CASSLRGAQGALNTEAFF.

This chain uses TRBV9 with TRBJ2-1; 10 bases align to TRBD1. The ends lost 0 bases at V and 3 bases at J; junction bases unmatched: 6. This CDR3 is built from 17 residues. Germline CDR1 SGDLS, CDR2 YYNGEE. DNA of the CDR3: TGTGCCAGCAGCGTAGCCGGGACAGGGGCGAGCTACAATGAGCAGTTCTTC. Protein product: CASSVAGTGASYNEQFF.

This clone was seen only a few times. V is TRBV10-1 and J is TRBJ2-6; D gene uncertain. This CDR3 is 16 amino acids long. The V end lost 4 bases, the J end lost 2 bases, and 12 bases lay between the germline ends. The germline gives CDR1 WNHNN, CDR2 SYGVQD (reference sequence). The CDR3 loop is CASSAVVSAGANVLTF. The CDR3 nucleotides are TGCGCCAGCAGTGCTGTGGTATCGGCTGGGGCCAACGTCCTGACTTTC.

This clone was detected only once. The genes are TRBV2 and TRBJ2-3; tentatively, D is TRBD1 (6 bases). The CDR3 has 15 residues. Germline CDR1 reads SNHLY; CDR2 reads FYNNEI. V lost 4 bases, J lost 4 bases, and 15 bases lay in between. Here the CDR3 reads CASSGVRGAADTQYF. The CDR3 coding sequence is TGTGCCAGCAGTGGGGTCAGGGGCGCGGCAGATACGCAGTATTTT.

The V call is TRBV6-4, the J call TRBJ2-7; 10 bases are shared with TRBD2. CDR1 is MRHNA and CDR2 is SNTAGT in the germline V gene. The CDR3 runs 14 residues. The V gene end was trimmed by 5 bases and the J gene end by 1 base; junction bases not matched to a gene: 2. CDR3 residues: CASSRLAGSYEQYF. The CDR3 region has the DNA TGTGCCAGCAGTAGACTAGCGGGTTCCTACGAGCAGTACTTC.

The V call is TRBV27, the J call TRBJ1-1, with 9 bases fitting TRBD1. Trimming took 5 bases from V and 1 from J; bases not matched to a gene: 5. Per germline, CDR1 MNHEY and CDR2 SMNVEV (reference sequence). The CDR3 is made up of 15 amino acids. The CDR3 bases are TGTGCCAGCAGTCCCGGACAGGGGAGGAACACTGAAGCTTTCTTT. Protein: CASSPGQGRNTEAFF.